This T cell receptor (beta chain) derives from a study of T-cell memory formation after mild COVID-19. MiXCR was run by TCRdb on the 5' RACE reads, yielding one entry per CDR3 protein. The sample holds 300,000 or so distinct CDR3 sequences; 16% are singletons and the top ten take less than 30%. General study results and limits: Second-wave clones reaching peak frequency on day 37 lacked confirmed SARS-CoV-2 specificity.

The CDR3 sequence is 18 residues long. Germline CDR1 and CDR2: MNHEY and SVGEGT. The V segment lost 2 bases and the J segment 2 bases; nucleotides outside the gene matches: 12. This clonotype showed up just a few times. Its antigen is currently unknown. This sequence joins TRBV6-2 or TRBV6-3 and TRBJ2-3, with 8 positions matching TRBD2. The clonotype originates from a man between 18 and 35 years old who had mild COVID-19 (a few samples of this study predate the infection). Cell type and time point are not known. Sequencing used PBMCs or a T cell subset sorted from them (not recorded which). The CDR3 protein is CASSYPAGRGGLTDTQYF. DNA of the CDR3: TGTGCCAGCAGTTACCCCGCAGGTCGGGGGGGCCTCACAGATACGCAGTATTTT.